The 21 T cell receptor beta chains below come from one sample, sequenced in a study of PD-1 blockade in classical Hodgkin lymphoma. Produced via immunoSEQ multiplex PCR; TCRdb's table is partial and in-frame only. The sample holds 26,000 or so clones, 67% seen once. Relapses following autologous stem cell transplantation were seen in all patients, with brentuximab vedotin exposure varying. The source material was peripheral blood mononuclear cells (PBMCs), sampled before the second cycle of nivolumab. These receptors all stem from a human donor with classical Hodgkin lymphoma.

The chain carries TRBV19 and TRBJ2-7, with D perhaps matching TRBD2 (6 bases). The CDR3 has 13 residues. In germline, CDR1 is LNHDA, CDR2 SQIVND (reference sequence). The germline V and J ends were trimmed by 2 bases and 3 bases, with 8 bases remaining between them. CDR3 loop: CASSITEGYEQYF. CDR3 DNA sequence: TGTGCCAGTAGTATAACGGAGGGCTACGAGCAGTACTTC.

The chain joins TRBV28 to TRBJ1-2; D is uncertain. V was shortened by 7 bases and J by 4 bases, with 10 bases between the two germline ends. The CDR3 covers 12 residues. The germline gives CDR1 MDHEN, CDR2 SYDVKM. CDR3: CASTLEGYGYTF. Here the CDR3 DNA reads TGTGCCAGCACTTTGGAGGGCTATGGCTACACCTTC.

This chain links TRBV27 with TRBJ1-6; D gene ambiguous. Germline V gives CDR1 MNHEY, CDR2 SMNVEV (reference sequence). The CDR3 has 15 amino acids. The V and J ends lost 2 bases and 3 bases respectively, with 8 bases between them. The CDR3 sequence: CASSLGLNYNSPLHF. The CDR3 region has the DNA TGTGCCAGCAGTTTAGGCCTCAACTATAATTCACCCCTCCACTTT.

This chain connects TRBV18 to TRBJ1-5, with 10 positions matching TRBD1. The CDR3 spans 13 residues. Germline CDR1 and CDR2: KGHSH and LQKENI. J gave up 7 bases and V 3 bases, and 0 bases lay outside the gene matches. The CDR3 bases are TGTGCCAGCTCACCGGGACAGGGGCAGCCCCAGCATTTT. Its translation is CASSPGQGQPQHF. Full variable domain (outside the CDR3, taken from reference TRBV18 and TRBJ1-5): NAGVMQNPRHLVRRRGQEARLRCSPMKGHSHVYWYRQLPEEGLKFMVYLQKENIIDESGMPKERFSAEFPKEGPSILRIQQVVRGDSAAYFCASSPGQGQPQHFGDGTRLSIL.

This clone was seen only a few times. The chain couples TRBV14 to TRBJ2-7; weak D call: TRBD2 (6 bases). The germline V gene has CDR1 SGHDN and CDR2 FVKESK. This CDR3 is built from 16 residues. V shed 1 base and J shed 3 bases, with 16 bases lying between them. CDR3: CASSQAGDFFLYEQYF. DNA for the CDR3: TGTGCCAGCAGCCAAGCGGGGGACTTCTTCCTCTACGAGCAGTACTTC. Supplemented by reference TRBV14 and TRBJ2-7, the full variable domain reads EAGVTQFPSHSVIEKGQTVTLRCDPISGHDNLYWYRRVMGKEIKFLLHFVKESKQDESGMPNNRFLAERTGGTYSTLKVQPAELEDSGVYFCASSQAGDFFLYEQYFGPGTRLTVT.

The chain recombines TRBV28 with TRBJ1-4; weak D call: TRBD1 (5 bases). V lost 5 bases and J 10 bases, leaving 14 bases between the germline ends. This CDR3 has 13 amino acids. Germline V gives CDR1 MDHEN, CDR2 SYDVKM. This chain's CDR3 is CASSLRGDRKLFF. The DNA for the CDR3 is TGTGCCAGCAGTCTTCGGGGGGATAGAAAACTGTTTTTT.

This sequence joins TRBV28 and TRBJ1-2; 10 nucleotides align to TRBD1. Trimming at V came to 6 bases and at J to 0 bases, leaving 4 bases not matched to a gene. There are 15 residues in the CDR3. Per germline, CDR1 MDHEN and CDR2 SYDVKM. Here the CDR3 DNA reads TGTGCCAGCAGCGGGACAGGGGCCGCTAACTATGGCTACACCTTC. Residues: CASSGTGAANYGYTF.

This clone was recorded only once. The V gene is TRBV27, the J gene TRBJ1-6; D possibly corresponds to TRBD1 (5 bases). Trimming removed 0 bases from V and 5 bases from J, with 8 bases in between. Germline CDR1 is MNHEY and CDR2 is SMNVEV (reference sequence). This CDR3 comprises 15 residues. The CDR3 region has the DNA TGTGCCAGCAGTTTATCGGGGGTAAATAATTCACCCCTCCACTTT. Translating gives CASSLSGVNNSPLHF.

The CDR3: CASSHFPDRQNYGYTF. DNA for the CDR3: TGCGCCAGCAGCCATTTCCCAGACAGGCAAAACTATGGCTACACCTTC. The chain recombines TRBV4-3 with TRBJ1-2; D might be TRBD1 (6 bases). Deletions cut 3 bases from V and 2 bases from J, with 16 bases between. The CDR3 extends over 16 amino acids. Germline V gene sequence: CDR1 LGHNA, CDR2 YSLEER.

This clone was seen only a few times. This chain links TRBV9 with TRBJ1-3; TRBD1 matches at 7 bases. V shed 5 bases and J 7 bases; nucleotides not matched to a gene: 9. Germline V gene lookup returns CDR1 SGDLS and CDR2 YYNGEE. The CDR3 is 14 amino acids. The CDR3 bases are TGTGCCAGCAGTTTTACAGGGGATCGGAACACCATATATTTT. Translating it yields CASSFTGDRNTIYF.

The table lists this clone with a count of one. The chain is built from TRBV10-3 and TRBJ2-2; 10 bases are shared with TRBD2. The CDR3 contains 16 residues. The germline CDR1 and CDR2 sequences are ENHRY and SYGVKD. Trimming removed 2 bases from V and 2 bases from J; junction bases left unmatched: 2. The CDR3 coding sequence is TGTGCCATCAGTGAGAGCGGGGGGGCCAACACCGGGGAGCTGTTTTTT. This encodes CAISESGGANTGELFF.

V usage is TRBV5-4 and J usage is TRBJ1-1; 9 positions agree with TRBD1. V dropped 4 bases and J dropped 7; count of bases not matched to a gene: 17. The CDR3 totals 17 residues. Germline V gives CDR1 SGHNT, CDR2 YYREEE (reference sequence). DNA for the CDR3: TGTGCCAGCAGCGATCGATCCGGGACAGGGTTTGGGAGTGAAGCTTTCTTT. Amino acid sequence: CASSDRSGTGFGSEAFF.

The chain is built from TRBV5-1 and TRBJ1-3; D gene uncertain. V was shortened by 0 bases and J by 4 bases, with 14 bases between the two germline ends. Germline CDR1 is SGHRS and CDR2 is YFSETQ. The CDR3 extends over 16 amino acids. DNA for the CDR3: TGCGCCAGCAGCTTGGAGGCGGCTGCGAGGGGAAACACCATATATTTT. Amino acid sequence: CASSLEAAARGNTIYF.

CDR3 bases: TGTGCCAGCAGCTCCCGGACAGACCAACGCACCTTCTATGGCTACACCTTC. Protein: CASSSRTDQRTFYGYTF. V is TRBV7-2 and J is TRBJ1-2; TRBD1 is a possible D gene (6 bases). Germline CDR1 reads SGHTA; CDR2 reads FQGNSA. The length of the CDR3 is 17 residues. V was trimmed by 4 bases and J by 4 bases, leaving 22 bases between them.

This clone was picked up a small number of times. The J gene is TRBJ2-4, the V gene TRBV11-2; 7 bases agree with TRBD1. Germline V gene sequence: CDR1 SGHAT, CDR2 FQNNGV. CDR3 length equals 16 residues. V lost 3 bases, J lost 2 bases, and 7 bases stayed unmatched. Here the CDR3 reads CASSFEDRRSKNIQYF. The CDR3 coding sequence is TGTGCCAGCAGCTTCGAGGACAGGAGATCCAAAAACATTCAGTACTTC.

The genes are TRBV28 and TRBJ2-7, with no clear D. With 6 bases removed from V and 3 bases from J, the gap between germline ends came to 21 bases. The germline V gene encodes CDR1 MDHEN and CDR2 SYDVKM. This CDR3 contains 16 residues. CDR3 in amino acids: CASRVFVGTGLYEQYF. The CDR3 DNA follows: TGTGCCAGCAGAGTATTCGTCGGCACCGGGCTCTACGAGCAGTACTTC. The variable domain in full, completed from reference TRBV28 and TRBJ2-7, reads DVKVTQSSRYLVKRTGEKVFLECVQDMDHENMFWYRQDPGLGLRLIYFSYDVKMKEKGDIPEGYSVSREKKERFSLILESASTNQTSMYLCASRVFVGTGLYEQYFGPGTRLTVT.

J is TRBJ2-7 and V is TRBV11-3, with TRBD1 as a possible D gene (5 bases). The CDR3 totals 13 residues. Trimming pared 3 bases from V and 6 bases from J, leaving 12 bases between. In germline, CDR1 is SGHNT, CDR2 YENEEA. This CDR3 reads CASSLETDAEQYF. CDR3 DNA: TGTGCCAGCAGCTTGGAGACAGACGCCGAGCAGTACTTC.

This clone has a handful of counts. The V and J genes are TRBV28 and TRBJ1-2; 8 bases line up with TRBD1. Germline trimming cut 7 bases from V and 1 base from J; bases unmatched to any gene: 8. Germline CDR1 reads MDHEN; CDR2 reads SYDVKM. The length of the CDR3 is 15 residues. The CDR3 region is CASTDQGAGNYGYTF. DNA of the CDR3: TGTGCCAGCACTGACCAGGGGGCTGGTAACTATGGCTACACCTTC.

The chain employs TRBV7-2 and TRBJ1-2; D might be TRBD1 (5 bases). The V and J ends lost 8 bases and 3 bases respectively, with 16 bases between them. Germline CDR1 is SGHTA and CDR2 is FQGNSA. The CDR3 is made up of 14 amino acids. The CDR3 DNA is TGTGCCAGCGGATCCGGGGGAAGGGACTATGGCTACACCTTC. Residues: CASGSGGRDYGYTF.

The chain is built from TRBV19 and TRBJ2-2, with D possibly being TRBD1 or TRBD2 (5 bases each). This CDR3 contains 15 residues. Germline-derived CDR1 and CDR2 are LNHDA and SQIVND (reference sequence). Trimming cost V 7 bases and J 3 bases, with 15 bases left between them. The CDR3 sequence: CASTAWGKYTGELFF. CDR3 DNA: TGTGCCAGTACCGCTTGGGGGAAATACACCGGGGAGCTGTTTTTT.

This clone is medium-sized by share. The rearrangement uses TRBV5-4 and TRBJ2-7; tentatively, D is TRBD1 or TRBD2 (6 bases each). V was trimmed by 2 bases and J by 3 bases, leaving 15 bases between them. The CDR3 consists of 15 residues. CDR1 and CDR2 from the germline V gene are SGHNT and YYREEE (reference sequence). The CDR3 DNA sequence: TGTGCCAGCAGCTTTCCCGCCGGGGGCATCTACGAGCAGTACTTC. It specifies CASSFPAGGIYEQYF.